These T cell receptor beta chains were read from a single sample in a study of cytomegalovirus exposure and HLA in healthy donors. Profiled with immunoSEQ multiplex PCR; TCRdb holds only in-frame clones, not every one. The sample includes about 140,000 clones, about 80% of them seen just once. The sequenced sample was PBMCs. The receptors were sampled from a woman in her sixties or seventies in good health and CMV-seropositive. The conserved cysteine and the conserved F or W are not part of the CDR3 here.

TRBJ2-7 | TRBV27 | ASSSREKGYEQY
TRBJ1-5 | TRBV28 | ASSQGQGNQPQH
TRBJ2-7 | TRBV6-1 | ASSERSYEQY
TRBJ2-7 | TRBV7-2 | ASSLEGGIQIYEQY
TRBJ2-1 | TRBV28 | ASSSGGSSYNEQF
TRBJ2-1 | TRBV13 | ASSLGGGEQF
TRBJ2-7 | TRBV6-1 | ASYESTGKYEQY
TRBJ1-1 | TRBV29-1 | SVDRGRRTEAF
TRBJ2-1 | TRBV6-4 | ASSRESGRNEQF
TRBJ2-7 | TRBV6-5 | ASRPGGPSYEQY
TRBJ2-1 | TRBV7-8 | ASSLEGLAASYNEQF
TRBJ1-5 | TRBV28 | ASSPRTQKEDKPQH
TRBJ2-7 | TRBV14 | ASSQSGLSYEQY
TRBJ1-4 | TRBV7-8 | ASSPRWGVEKLF
TRBJ1-2 | TRBV11-2 | ASSLDRGDAGYT
TRBJ2-1 | TRBV13 | ASSLGGSGRSINEQF
TRBJ2-7 | TRBV7-2 | ASSFSSANRLYEQY
TRBJ2-1 | TRBV28 | ASSLQGSYNEQF
TRBJ1-4 | TRBV19 | ASSLGGFNEKLF
TRBJ2-1 | TRBV30 | AWSPSLGGSYNEQF
TRBJ1-1 | TRBV18 | ASSPKLEAF
TRBJ2-1 | TRBV6-4 | ASSEQVRDEQF
- | TRBV6-5 | ASNSGTSVYEQY
TRBJ1-5 | TRBV30 | AWSAGGEWAQH
TRBJ2-2 | TRBV19 | ASSTTGWSGELF
TRBJ2-5 | TRBV18 | ASSPIGGQETQY
TRBJ1-1 | TRBV11-3 | ASSAENTEAF
TRBJ1-6 | TRBV30 | AWWDSGSPLH
TRBJ2-2 | TRBV19 | ASSLLPVRNTGELF
TRBJ2-7 | TRBV28 | ASSTATGYYEQY
TRBJ1-1 | TRBV5-6 | ASSSDRGPNTEAF
TRBJ1-2 | TRBV5-6 | ASSRGYGYT
TRBJ2-1 | TRBV9 | ASSVGLAGGPHEQF
TRBJ2-6 | TRBV7-9 | ASSLQGAVSGANVLT
- | TRBV6-1 | ASSDIDRDEQY
TRBJ1-1 | TRBV6-1 | ASSELAGNTEAF
TRBJ1-2 | TRBV19 | ASSPPAPGGYT
TRBJ2-5 | TRBV29-1 | SVEDAAVKTQY
TRBJ1-2 | TRBV30 | ACRPAGTESGYT
TRBJ2-7 | TRBV7-2 | ASSLGAGPSHEQY
TRBJ1-1 | TRBV27 | ASSDRENTEAF
TRBJ2-1 | TRBV20-1 | SAPFDNEQF
TRBJ1-1 | TRBV7-6 | ASSSGQGTMNTEAF
TRBJ2-3 | TRBV5-1 | ASSLEAETSTDTQY
TRBJ2-1 | TRBV4-3 | ASSQGSRVAYNEQF
TRBJ1-4 | TRBV4-2 | ASSSPRQGAGKLF
TRBJ1-2 | TRBV30 | AWSKQGGYYGYT
TRBJ2-7 | TRBV11-2 | ASGTLLSYEQY
TRBJ1-5 | TRBV7-8 | ASSLAAGNQPQH
TRBJ1-2 | TRBV25-1 | ASSGVGGVYGYT
TRBJ2-7 | TRBV27 | ASSLAGVAYEQY
TRBJ2-7 | TRBV7-2 | ASSLVTGSSYEQY
TRBJ2-7 | TRBV13 | ASSLRGWEDYEQY
TRBJ2-2 | TRBV12-5 | ASVQGGGYRELF
TRBJ2-5 | TRBV5-1 | ASSPGTGGETQY
TRBJ2-2 | TRBV6-5 | ASRAQGATGELF